The 26 T cell receptor beta chains below come from one sample, sequenced in a study of CD8 T cells in Susac syndrome. With random hexamers, 0.5 to 1 ug RNA was reverse transcribed. Using its own MiXCR run on the immunoSEQ multiplex PCR reads, TCRdb lists one record per CDR3 protein. The table has roughly 190,000 distinct CDR3 sequences, approximately 93% seen once. Sequenced: CD4+ T cells from PBMCs. The receptors originated from a human donor in good health.

This clonotype was seen once. The V gene is TRBV6-4, the J gene TRBJ2-7; D remains unclear. From germline, CDR1 is MRHNA and CDR2 SNTAGT. Trimming removed 7 bases from V and 6 bases from J, with 13 bases in between. CDR3 size: 12 residues. CDR3 protein: CASIRRQLEQYV. In DNA, the CDR3 is TGTGCCAGCATCAGGCGCCAGCTCGAGCAGTACGTC.

The chain uses TRBV4-1 and TRBJ2-1; D is undetermined. CDR3 length: 16 amino acids. The V end lost 1 base, the J end lost 7 bases, and 17 bases lay between the germline ends. CDR1 and CDR2 (germline): MGHRA, YSYEKL. The CDR3 reads CASSQGALVGLNEQFF. The CDR3 bases are TGCGCCAGCAGCCAAGGAGCCCTGGTAGGGTTAAATGAGCAGTTCTTC.

This clonotype was seen once. The chain recombines TRBV7-9 with TRBJ1-5, with TRBD1 identical over 11 bases. The V gene's germline CDR1 is SEHNR and CDR2 FQNEAQ (reference sequence). This CDR3 contains 16 residues. Trimming at V came to 5 bases and at J to 5 bases, leaving 8 bases not matched to a gene. This CDR3 is CASSRWTGGADQPQHF. CDR3 nucleotide sequence: TGTGCCAGCAGCCGCTGGACAGGGGGCGCGGATCAGCCCCAGCATTTT.

The chain has TRBV7-8 and TRBJ1-3; TRBD1 matches 7 bases. J lost 11 bases, V lost 1 base, and 11 bases had no gene match. The CDR3 sequence is 15 residues long. The germline V gene encodes CDR1 SGHVS and CDR2 FQNEAQ. The CDR3 DNA sequence: TGTGCCAGCAGCTTAGGGGGGAAGGGGGCCATGGCCATATATTTT. This gives the protein CASSLGGKGAMAIYF.

The rearrangement joins TRBV7-9 to TRBJ2-1, with 8 bases fitting TRBD2. This CDR3 region has 18 residues. Unmatched junction bases numbered 17, after V lost 9 bases and J lost 1 base. Germline-derived CDR1 and CDR2 are SEHNR and FQNEAQ (reference sequence). Written as DNA, the CDR3 is TGTGCCAGTGCGGGGGGATCGACGGGGGGCGGTTCCTACAATGAGCAGTTCTTC. This translates into CASAGGSTGGGSYNEQFF.

CDR3 DNA sequence: TGCGCCAGCGGAGGCCGGGGGCCAGATAATAACTATGGCTACACCTTC. Translation gives CASGGRGPDNNYGYTF. V gene TRBV5-1 combines with J gene TRBJ1-2; tentative D call: TRBD1 (6 bases). The CDR3 contains 16 residues. Between the trimmed V and J ends, which lost 7 bases and 1 base, there was a span of 20 bases. CDR1 SGHRS and CDR2 YFSETQ come from the germline V gene.

With regard to this clonotype: The germline gene is not matched at one end of the junction; a read error may be the cause. The CDR3 sequence is CARRPWGGQGDYGYTF. The CDR3 region has the DNA TGTGCCCGGAGGCCTTGGGGGGGACAGGGAGACTATGGCTACACCTTC. J is TRBJ1-2 and V is TRBV30; 9 bases line up with TRBD1. Germline lookup yields CDR1 GTSNPN and CDR2 SVGIG (reference sequence). There are 16 residues in the CDR3.

Only a few counts were recorded for this clonotype. V gene TRBV6-2 or TRBV6-3 combines with J gene TRBJ1-5, with D possibly matching TRBD1 (6 bases). Trimming removed 6 bases at V and 7 bases at J, with 10 bases between. The CDR3 has 12 residues. Germline CDR1 is MNHEY and CDR2 is SVGEGT. This chain's CDR3 is CASSLTGQPQHF. The CDR3, as DNA: TGTGCCAGCAGCTTGACAGGCCAGCCCCAGCATTTT.

The chain carries TRBV5-1 and TRBJ1-1; D not certain. Per the germline V gene, CDR1 is SGHRS and CDR2 is YFSETQ. Trimming took off 4 bases at V and 3 bases at J, with 19 bases between the two ends. The CDR3 totals 16 residues. CDR3 loop: CASSQGIRSPDTEAFF. The CDR3 DNA is TGCGCCAGCAGCCAAGGCATTCGATCGCCGGACACTGAAGCTTTCTTT.

This rearrangement joins TRBV20-1 to TRBJ2-1; D remains ambiguous. The CDR3 totals 12 residues. V was pared by 4 bases and J by 5 bases, with 9 bases between. Looked up from germline, CDR1 is DFQATT and CDR2 is SNEGSKA (reference sequence). The CDR3 nucleotides are TGCAGTGCTATGGGTCGCGACAATGAGCAGTTCTTC. Translated: CSAMGRDNEQFF.

This chain links TRBV10-3 with TRBJ1-2; maybe TRBD1 (6 bases). Looked up from germline, CDR1 is ENHRY and CDR2 is SYGVKD. This CDR3 contains 15 residues. Trimming left V 7 bases short and J 4 bases short, with 19 bases between. DNA for the CDR3: TGTGCCATCAAGGGCACAGGGACGGGGTCCTATGGCTACACCTTC. Protein: CAIKGTGTGSYGYTF.

The chain recombines TRBV6-2 or TRBV6-3 with TRBJ2-1; 8 bases map to TRBD2. Trimming took 6 bases from V and 7 from J; bases not matched to a gene: 11. From germline, CDR1 is MNHEY and CDR2 SVGEGT. This CDR3 comprises 15 residues. The CDR3 spells CASRRSGGGLNEQFF. CDR3 coding DNA: TGTGCCAGCAGGCGCTCGGGCGGGGGGTTGAATGAGCAGTTCTTC.

The rearrangement links TRBV5-4 to TRBJ2-5; 9 bases match TRBD1. This CDR3 spans 16 amino acids. V lost 3 bases, J lost 2 bases, and 8 bases stayed unmatched. The V gene's germline CDR1 is SGHNT and CDR2 YYREEE (reference sequence). CDR3 in amino acids: CASSSSGTGNQETQYF. The CDR3 bases are TGTGCCAGCAGCTCTTCCGGGACAGGGAATCAAGAGACCCAGTACTTC.

The chain recombines TRBV12-3 or TRBV12-4 with TRBJ2-3, with 10 bases fitting TRBD1. V was clipped by 1 base and J by 2 bases; unmatched bases: 3. The CDR3 has 16 amino acids. The CDR3 DNA reads as TGTGCCAGCAGTTTAGGGACAGGGGGAACCACAGATACGCAGTATTTT. It is translated as CASSLGTGGTTDTQYF.

V and J are TRBV11-2 and TRBJ2-3; D remains unclear. Looked up from germline, CDR1 is SGHAT and CDR2 is FQNNGV. Trimming stripped 3 bases from V and 2 bases from J, with 6 bases between. The CDR3 loop spans 13 amino acids. The CDR3 reads CASSLTYTDTQYF. The CDR3 nucleotides read TGTGCCAGCAGCTTGACCTACACAGATACGCAGTATTTT.

V is TRBV5-4 and J is TRBJ1-2, with D hard to call. V lost 4 bases and J 3 bases, leaving 13 bases between the germline ends. The CDR3 is made up of 14 amino acids. CDR1 is SGHNT, CDR2 YYREEE, per germline (reference sequence). The CDR3, as DNA: TGTGCCAGCAGCCCCTCCTATTTTGACTATGGCTACACCTTC. Translating gives CASSPSYFDYGYTF.

The V and J genes are TRBV19 and TRBJ2-4; D gene ambiguous. The germline V and J ends were trimmed by 3 bases and 3 bases, with 12 bases remaining between them. CDR1 and CDR2 from the germline V gene are LNHDA and SQIVND (reference sequence). The CDR3 loop spans 15 amino acids. Written as DNA, the CDR3 is TGTGCCAGTAGTATGTGGCAATTCGACAAAAACATTCAGTACTTC. Its protein product is CASSMWQFDKNIQYF.

The chain uses TRBV6-1 and TRBJ2-3, with 13 positions matching TRBD2. V dropped 4 bases and J dropped 9; count of bases not matched to a gene: 10. In germline, CDR1 is MNHNS, CDR2 SASEGT. The CDR3 spans 16 residues. CDR3 in amino acids: CASSATSGGAGGTQYF. The CDR3 DNA reads as TGTGCCAGCAGTGCAACTAGCGGGGGGGCCGGTGGAACGCAGTATTTT.

The gene calls are TRBV24-1 and TRBJ2-3; 8 positions agree with TRBD2. Germline V gene lookup returns CDR1 KGHDR and CDR2 SFDVKD. The CDR3 has 12 amino acids. V gave up 6 bases and J gave up 8 bases; unmatched junction bases: 3. The CDR3 spells CATSSLAGTQYF. CDR3 nucleotides: TGTGCCACCAGTTCTCTAGCGGGTACGCAGTATTTT.

This clonotype was seen only a few times. The chain combines TRBV20-1 with TRBJ2-7, with 8 bases that match TRBD1. V shed 6 bases and J 3 bases; nucleotides not matched to a gene: 13. Germline CDR1 and CDR2: DFQATT and SNEGSKA (reference sequence). There are 15 residues in the CDR3. The CDR3 DNA reads TGCAGTGCCTCTCCAGTCGACAGGGGAGGCTACGAGCAGTACGTC. Amino acids: CSASPVDRGGYEQYV.

V usage is TRBV6-2 or TRBV6-3 and J usage is TRBJ2-2, with 9 bases identical to TRBD1. The CDR3 spans 17 residues. Per the germline V gene, CDR1 is MNHEY and CDR2 is SVGEGT. V was clipped by 8 bases and J by 5 bases; unmatched bases: 15. The CDR3 protein is CASLRDRASISTGELFF. As DNA, the CDR3 is TGTGCCAGCCTCCGGGACAGGGCTTCGATAAGTACCGGGGAGCTGTTTTTT.

CDR3 bases: TGTGCCAGCAGCGCCCCGGGACAGGGAAACGAGCAGTACGTC. This codes for CASSAPGQGNEQYV. The V gene is TRBV21-1, the J gene TRBJ2-7; whether TRBD1, the table's D call, matches the DNA was not checked. TRBV21-1 is shown as a pseudogene. The CDR3 has 14 residues.

V is TRBV7-2 and J is TRBJ2-1; D perhaps matches TRBD2 (6 bases). The V end was cut by 2 bases, the J end by 9 bases, with 14 bases between. Germline CDR1 SGHTA, CDR2 FQGNSA. The length of the CDR3 is 14 residues. CDR3 residues: CASSLTHGGGEQFF. The CDR3 region has the DNA TGTGCCAGCAGCTTAACACACGGGGGAGGTGAGCAGTTCTTC.

The CDR3 loop is CSVGRPGSYNEQFF. The CDR3 region has the DNA TGCAGCGTTGGAAGGCCGGGAAGCTACAATGAGCAGTTCTTC. The V gene is TRBV29-1, the J gene TRBJ2-1, with D possibly being TRBD2 (5 bases). The germline gives CDR1 SQVTM, CDR2 ANQGSEA. There are 14 residues in the CDR3. V lost 4 bases and J lost 3, with 13 bases in between.

This rearrangement joins TRBV25-1 to TRBJ2-2; 10 bases fit TRBD1. From germline, CDR1 is MGHDK and CDR2 SYGVNS. With 5 bases clipped from V and 6 bases from J, the junction kept 6 bases outside the gene matches. The CDR3 spans 15 residues. The CDR3 DNA is TGTGCCAGCAGTAACCCCGGGACAGGGGCCGGGGAGCTGTTTTTT. Translating gives CASSNPGTGAGELFF.

A few counts support this clonotype. The CDR3 here is CASSLGLRGLAYEQYF. In DNA form, the CDR3 reads TGTGCCAGCAGCTTGGGGTTGAGGGGATTGGCCTACGAGCAGTACTTC. The chain combines TRBV5-8 with TRBJ2-7; D may be TRBD1 or TRBD2 (5 bases each). The CDR3 spans 16 residues. Germline loops: CDR1 SGHTS, CDR2 YDEGEE. Trimming took off 0 bases at V and 2 bases at J, with 15 bases between the two ends.